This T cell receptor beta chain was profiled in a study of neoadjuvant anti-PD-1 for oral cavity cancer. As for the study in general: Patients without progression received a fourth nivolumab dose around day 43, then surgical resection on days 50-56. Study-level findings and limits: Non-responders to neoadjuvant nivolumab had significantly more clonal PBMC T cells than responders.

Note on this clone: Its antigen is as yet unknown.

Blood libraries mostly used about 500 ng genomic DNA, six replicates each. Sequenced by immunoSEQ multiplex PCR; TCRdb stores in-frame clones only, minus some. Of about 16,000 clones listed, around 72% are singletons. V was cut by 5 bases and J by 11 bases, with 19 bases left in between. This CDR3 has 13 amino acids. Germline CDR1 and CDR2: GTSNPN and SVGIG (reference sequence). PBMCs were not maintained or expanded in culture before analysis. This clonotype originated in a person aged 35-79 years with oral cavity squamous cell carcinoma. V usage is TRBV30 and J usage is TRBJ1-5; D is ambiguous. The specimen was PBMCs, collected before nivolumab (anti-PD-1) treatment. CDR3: CAWGGVDRRAQHF. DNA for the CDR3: TGTGCCTGGGGTGGGGTAGACCGTCGCGCCCAGCATTTT.